The sample holds many counts of the clone carrying this T cell receptor beta chain. Its antigen is as yet unknown. This CDR3 spans 13 amino acids. Germline V gene data show CDR1 as SGHTA and CDR2 as FQGNSA. V was shortened by 5 bases and J by 6 bases, with 10 bases between the two germline ends. This sample is part of a study of regulatory T cells in long-lasting Graves disease. Study findings and constraints: The study found lower TCR diversity in persistent Graves' patients than in newly diagnosed ones. Persistent disease preferred TRBV28, TRBJ1-2 and TRBJ2-5; new disease, TRBV20-1 and TRBJ2-1. Study of thyroid tissue was not done, with only peripheral blood studied.

Assembly of TCR beta libraries relied on iRepertoire HTBI primers together with Arm-PCR of CDR3 regions. TCRdb processed the multiplex PCR reads anew with MiXCR; each CDR3 protein has one entry. The sample consists of roughly 500,000 distinct CDR3 sequences, around 13% of them appearing once. Regarding time point: newly diagnosed GD, antithyroid drugs for less than 3 months. Generation of the TCR library employed RNA extracted from PBMCs. A further study also used this sample, focusing on T cells in Graves' hyperthyroidism and ophthalmopathy.

The V call is TRBV7-2, the J call TRBJ2-2, with D perhaps given as TRBD1 or TRBD2 (5 bases each). This receptor was obtained from a woman in her twenties or thirties with Graves disease. The input for sequencing was peripheral blood mononuclear cells (PBMCs), taken at new diagnosis, from a patient treated with antithyroid drugs. The DNA of the CDR3 is TGTGCCAGCAGCCATCTGGGGGCCGGGGAGCTGTTTTTT. As protein: CASSHLGAGELFF.